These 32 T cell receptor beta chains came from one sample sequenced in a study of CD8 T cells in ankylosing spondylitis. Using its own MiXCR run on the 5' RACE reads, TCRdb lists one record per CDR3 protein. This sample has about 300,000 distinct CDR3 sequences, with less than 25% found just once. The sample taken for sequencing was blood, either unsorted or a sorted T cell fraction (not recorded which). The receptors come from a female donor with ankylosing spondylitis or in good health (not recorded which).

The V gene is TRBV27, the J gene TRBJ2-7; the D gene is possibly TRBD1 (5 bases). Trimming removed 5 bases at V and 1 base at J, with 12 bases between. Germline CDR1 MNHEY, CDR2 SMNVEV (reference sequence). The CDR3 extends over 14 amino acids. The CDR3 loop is CASSPTVKSYEQYF. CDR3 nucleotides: TGTGCCAGCAGTCCGACAGTAAAATCCTACGAGCAGTACTTC.

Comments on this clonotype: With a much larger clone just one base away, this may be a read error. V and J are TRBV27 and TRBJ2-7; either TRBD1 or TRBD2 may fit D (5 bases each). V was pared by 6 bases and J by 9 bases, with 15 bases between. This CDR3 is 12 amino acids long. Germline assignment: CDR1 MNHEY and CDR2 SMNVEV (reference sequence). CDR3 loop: CASRRTPGRQYF. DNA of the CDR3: TGTGCCAGCAGGCGCACCCCGGGACGGCAGTACTTC.

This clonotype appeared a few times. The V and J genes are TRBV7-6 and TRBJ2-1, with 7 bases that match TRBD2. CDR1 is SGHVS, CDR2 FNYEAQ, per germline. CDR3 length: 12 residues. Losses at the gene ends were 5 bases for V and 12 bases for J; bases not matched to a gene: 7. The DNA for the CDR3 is TGTGCCAGCAGCCGTGCGGGAGAGATGCAGTTCTTC. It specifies CASSRAGEMQFF.

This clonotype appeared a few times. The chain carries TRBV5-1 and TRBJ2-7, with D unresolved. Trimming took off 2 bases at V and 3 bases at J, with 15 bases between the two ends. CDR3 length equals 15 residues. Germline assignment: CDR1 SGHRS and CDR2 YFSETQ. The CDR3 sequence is CASSLIPGVDYEQYF. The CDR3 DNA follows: TGCGCCAGCAGCTTAATTCCGGGTGTGGACTACGAGCAGTACTTC. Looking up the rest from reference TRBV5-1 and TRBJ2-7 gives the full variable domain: KAGVTQTPRYLIKTRGQQVTLSCSPISGHRSVSWYQQTPGQGLQFLFEYFSETQRNKGNFPGRFSGRQFSNSRSEMNVSTLELGDSALYLCASSLIPGVDYEQYFGPGTRLTVT.

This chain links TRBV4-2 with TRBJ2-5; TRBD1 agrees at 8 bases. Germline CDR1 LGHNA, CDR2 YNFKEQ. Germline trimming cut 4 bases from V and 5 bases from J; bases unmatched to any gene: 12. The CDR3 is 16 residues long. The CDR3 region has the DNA TGTGCCAGCAGCCTGCCCGAGGCAGGGGGCTTGGAGACCCAGTACTTC. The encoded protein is CASSLPEAGGLETQYF.

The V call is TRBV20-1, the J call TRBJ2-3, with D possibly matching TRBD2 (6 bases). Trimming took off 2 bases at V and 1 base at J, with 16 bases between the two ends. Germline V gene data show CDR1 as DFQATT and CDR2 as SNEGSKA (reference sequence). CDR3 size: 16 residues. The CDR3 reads CSARRHPGLRTDTQYF. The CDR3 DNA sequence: TGCAGTGCTAGACGTCACCCGGGACTCCGCACAGATACGCAGTATTTT.

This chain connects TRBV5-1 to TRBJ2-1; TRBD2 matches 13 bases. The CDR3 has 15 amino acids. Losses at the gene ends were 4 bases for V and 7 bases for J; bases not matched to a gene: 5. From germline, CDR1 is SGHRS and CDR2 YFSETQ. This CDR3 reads CASSRTSGSMNEQFF. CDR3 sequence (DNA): TGCGCCAGCAGCCGGACTAGCGGGAGTATGAATGAGCAGTTCTTC.

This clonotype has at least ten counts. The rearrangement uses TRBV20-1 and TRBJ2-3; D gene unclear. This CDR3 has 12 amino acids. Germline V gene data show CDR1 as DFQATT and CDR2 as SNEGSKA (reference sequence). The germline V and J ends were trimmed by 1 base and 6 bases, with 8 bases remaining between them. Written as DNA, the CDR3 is TGCAGTGCTAGAGTCCAGTCCGATACGCAGTATTTT. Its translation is CSARVQSDTQYF.

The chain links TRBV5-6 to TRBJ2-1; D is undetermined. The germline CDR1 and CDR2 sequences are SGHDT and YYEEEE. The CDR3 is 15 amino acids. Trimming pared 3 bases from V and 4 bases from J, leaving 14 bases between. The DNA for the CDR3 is TGTGCCAGCAGCTACCGCCTAACGGTATACAATGAGCAGTTCTTC. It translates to CASSYRLTVYNEQFF.

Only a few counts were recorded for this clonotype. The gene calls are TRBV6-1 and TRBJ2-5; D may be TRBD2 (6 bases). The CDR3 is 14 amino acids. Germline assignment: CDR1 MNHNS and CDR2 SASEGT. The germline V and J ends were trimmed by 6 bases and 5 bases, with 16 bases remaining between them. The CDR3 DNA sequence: TGTGCCAGCAGACTAGCAGGTTCTGCGGAGACCCAGTACTTC. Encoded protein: CASRLAGSAETQYF.

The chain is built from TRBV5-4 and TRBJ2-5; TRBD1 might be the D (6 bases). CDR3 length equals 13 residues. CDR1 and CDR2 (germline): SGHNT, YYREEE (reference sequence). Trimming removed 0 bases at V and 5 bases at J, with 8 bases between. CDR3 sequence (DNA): TGTGCCAGCAGCTTGGACAGGGTCGAGACCCAGTACTTC. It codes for CASSLDRVETQYF.

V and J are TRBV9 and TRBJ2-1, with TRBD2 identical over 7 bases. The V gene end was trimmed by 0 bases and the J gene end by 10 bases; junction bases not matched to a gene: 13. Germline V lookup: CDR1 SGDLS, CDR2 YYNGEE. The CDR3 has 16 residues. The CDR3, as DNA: TGTGCCAGCAGCGTAGGTGGGAGGGCCTCAGATCGGGAGCAGTTCTTC. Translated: CASSVGGRASDREQFF. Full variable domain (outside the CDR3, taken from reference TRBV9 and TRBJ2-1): DSGVTQTPKHLITATGQRVTLRCSPRSGDLSVYWYQQSLDQGLQFLIQYYNGEERAKGNILERFSAQQFPDLHSELNLSSLELGDSALYFCASSVGGRASDREQFFGPGTRLTVL.

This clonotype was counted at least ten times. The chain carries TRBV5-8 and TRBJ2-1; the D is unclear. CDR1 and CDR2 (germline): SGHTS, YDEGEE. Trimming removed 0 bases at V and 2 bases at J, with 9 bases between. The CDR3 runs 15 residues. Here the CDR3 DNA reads TGTGCCAGCAGCTTGGCGTCAGCTACCTACAATGAGCAGTTCTTC. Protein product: CASSLASATYNEQFF.

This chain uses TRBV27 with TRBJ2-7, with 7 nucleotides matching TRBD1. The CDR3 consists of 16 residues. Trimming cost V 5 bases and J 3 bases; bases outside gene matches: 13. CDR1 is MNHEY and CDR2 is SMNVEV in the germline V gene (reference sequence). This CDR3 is CASSLKGETGIYEQYF. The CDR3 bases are TGTGCCAGCAGTCTGAAGGGCGAGACAGGGATCTACGAGCAGTACTTC.

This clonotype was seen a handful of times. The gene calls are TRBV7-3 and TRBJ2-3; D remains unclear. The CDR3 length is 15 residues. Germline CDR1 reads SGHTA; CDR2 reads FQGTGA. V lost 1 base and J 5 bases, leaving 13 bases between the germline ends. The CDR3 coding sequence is TGTGCCAGCAGCTTAAACGGCGGTTGGGGAGATACGCAGTATTTT. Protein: CASSLNGGWGDTQYF.

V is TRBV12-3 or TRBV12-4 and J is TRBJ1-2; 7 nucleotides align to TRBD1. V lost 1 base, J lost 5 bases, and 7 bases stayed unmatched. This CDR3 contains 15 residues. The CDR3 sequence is CASSLEGALGYGYTF. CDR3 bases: TGTGCCAGCAGTTTAGAGGGGGCTCTGGGGTATGGCTACACCTTC.

For the CDR3, the DNA is TGTGCCAGCAGCTTTAGCTGGGACTCCTACAATGAGCAGTTCTTC. This encodes CASSFSWDSYNEQFF. The chain employs TRBV7-8 and TRBJ2-1; D uncertain. CDR1 is SGHVS, CDR2 FQNEAQ, per germline. The CDR3 totals 15 residues. V dropped 3 bases and J dropped 0 bases, with 9 bases sitting between them.

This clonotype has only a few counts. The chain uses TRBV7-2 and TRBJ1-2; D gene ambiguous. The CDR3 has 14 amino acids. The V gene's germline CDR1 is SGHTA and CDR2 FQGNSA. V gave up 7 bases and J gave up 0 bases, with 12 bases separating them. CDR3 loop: CASTPGGANYGYTF. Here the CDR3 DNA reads TGTGCCAGCACCCCGGGAGGAGCTAACTATGGCTACACCTTC.

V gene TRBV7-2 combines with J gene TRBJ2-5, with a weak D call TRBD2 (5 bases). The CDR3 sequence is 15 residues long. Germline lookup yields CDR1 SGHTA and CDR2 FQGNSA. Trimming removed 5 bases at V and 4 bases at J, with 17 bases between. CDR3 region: CASSRRQAELETQYF. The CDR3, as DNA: TGTGCCAGCAGCCGTCGTCAAGCGGAGTTAGAGACCCAGTACTTC.

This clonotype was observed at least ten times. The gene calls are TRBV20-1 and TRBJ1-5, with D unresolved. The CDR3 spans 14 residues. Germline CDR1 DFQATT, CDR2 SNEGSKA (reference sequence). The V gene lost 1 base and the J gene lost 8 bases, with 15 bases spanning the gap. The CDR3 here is CSARAPDTTKPQHF. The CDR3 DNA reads TGCAGTGCTAGAGCACCAGACACCACGAAGCCCCAGCATTTT.

The CDR3 reads CSARDRGIGTF. CDR3 bases: TGCAGTGCTAGAGATCGGGGGATAGGCACCTTC. The chain couples TRBV20-1 to TRBJ1-2; D is perhaps TRBD1 (5 bases). V was pared by 0 bases and J by 13 bases, with 12 bases between. Germline-derived CDR1 and CDR2 are DFQATT and SNEGSKA (reference sequence). This CDR3 is 11 amino acids long.

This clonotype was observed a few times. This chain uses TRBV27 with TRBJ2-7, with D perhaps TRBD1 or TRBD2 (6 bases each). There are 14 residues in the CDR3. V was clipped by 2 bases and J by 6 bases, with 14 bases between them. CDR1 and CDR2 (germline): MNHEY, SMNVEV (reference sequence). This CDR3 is CASSLNRVGGEQYF. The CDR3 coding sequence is TGTGCCAGCAGTTTAAACAGGGTGGGAGGCGAGCAGTACTTC.

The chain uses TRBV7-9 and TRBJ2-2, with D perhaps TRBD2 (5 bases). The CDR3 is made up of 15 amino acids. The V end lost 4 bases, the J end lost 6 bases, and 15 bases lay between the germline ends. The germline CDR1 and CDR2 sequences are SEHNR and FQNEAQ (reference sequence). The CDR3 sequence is CASSSTFGGPGELFF. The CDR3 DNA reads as TGTGCCAGCAGCTCTACTTTTGGAGGCCCCGGGGAGCTGTTTTTT.

CDR3 DNA: TGTGCCAGCAGCTCCATCCTCGGCACCGGGGAGCTGTTTTTT. Amino acids: CASSSILGTGELFF. This chain uses TRBV7-2 with TRBJ2-2; D remains ambiguous. Germline V gives CDR1 SGHTA, CDR2 FQGNSA. Trimming took off 4 bases at V and 4 bases at J, with 10 bases between the two ends. There are 14 residues in the CDR3. Full variable domain (remainder filled in from reference TRBV7-2 and TRBJ2-2): GAGVSQSPSNKVTEKGKDVELRCDPISGHTALYWYRQSLGQGLEFLIYFQGNSAPDKSGLPSDRFSAERTGGSVSTLTIQRTQQEDSAVYLCASSSILGTGELFFGEGSRLTVL.

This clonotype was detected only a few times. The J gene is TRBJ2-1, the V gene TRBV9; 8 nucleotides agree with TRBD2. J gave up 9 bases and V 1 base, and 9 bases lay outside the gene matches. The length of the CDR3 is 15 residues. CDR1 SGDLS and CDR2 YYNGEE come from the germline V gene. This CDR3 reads CASSVSASGWGEQFF. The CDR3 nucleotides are TGTGCCAGCAGCGTATCTGCTAGCGGGTGGGGTGAGCAGTTCTTC.

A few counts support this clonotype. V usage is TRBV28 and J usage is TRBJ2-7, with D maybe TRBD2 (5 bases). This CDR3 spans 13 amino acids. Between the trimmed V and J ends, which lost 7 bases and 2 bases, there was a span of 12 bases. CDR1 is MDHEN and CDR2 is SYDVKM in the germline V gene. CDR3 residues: CASTLEGPYEQYF. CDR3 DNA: TGTGCCAGCACCCTAGAGGGCCCCTACGAGCAGTACTTC.

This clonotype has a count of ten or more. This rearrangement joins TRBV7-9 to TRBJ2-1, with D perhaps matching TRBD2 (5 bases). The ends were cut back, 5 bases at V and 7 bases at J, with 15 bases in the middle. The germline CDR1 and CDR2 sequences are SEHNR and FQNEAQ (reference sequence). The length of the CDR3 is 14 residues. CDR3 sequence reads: CASSPHRTANEQFF. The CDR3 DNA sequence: TGTGCCAGCAGCCCCCATAGGACTGCTAATGAGCAGTTCTTC.

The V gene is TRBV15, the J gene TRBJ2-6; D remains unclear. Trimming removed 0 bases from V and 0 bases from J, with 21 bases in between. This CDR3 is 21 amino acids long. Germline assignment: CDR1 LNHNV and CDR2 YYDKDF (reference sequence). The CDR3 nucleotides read TGTGCCACCAGCAGAGATTTCCCGGGTCGGACCCGACCCTCTGGGGCCAACGTCCTGACTTTC. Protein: CATSRDFPGRTRPSGANVLTF.

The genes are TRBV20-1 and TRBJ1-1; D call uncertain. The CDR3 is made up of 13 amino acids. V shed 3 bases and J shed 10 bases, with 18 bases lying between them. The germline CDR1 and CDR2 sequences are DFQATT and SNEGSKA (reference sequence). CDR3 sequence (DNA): TGCAGTGCTAGGAATCGGGCAGTTCTAGGAGCTTTCTTT. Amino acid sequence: CSARNRAVLGAFF.

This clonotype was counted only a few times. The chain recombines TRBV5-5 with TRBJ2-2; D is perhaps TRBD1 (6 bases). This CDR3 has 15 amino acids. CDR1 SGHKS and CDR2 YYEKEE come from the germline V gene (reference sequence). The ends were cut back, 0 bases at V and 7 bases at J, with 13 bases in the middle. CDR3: CASSLDRLGGGELFF. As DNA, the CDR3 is TGTGCCAGCAGCTTGGATCGGCTAGGGGGCGGGGAGCTGTTTTTT.

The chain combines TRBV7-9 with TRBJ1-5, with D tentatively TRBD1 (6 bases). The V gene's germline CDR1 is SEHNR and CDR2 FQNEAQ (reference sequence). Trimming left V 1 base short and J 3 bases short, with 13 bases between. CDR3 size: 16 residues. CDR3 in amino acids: CASSLGTGRINQPQHF. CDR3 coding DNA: TGTGCCAGCAGCTTAGGCACAGGGCGCATCAATCAGCCCCAGCATTTT.

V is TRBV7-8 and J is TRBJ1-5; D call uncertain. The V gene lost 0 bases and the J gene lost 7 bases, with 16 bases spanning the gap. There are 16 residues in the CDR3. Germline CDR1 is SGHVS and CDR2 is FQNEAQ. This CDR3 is CASSLAPWSEQQPQHF. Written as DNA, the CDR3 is TGTGCCAGCAGCTTAGCGCCTTGGTCAGAACAACAGCCCCAGCATTTT.